One and the same sample provided the 10 T cell receptor beta chains below, sequenced in a study of radiotherapy plus CTLA-4 blockade in lung cancer. The protocol was immunoSEQ multiplex PCR, while the TCRdb copy is restricted to in-frame clones and leaves out a portion. The sample lists 55,000 to 80,000 clones, around four fifths seen once, with roughly 7% in the top ten. The input for sequencing was peripheral blood, taken from a patient treated with radiotherapy plus ipilimumab. The receptor set was obtained from a human donor with non-small cell lung cancer who had a complete response to radiotherapy plus ipilimumab.

The V gene is TRBV14, the J gene TRBJ2-1; TRBD2 matches at 8 bases. The length of the CDR3 is 15 residues. The V gene end was trimmed by 2 bases and the J gene end by 3 bases; junction bases not matched to a gene: 3. The germline CDR1 and CDR2 sequences are SGHDN and FVKESK. Here the CDR3 DNA reads TGTGCCAGCAGCCAAAGAGCGGGGGTCTACAATGAGCAGTTCTTC. This codes for CASSQRAGVYNEQFF.

In the case of this clone: A read error may produce the germline difference seen at one junction end. Other nucleotide sequences in the sample specify the same CDR3. The CDR3: CASSLAVQETQYF. Written as DNA, the CDR3 is TGTGCTAGCAGCTTAGCAGTACAAGAGACCCAGTACTTC. V gene TRBV7-7 combines with J gene TRBJ2-5; D unclear. The CDR3 is made up of 13 amino acids. Germline values: CDR1 SSHAT, CDR2 FNYEAQ (reference sequence).

This chain connects TRBV7-2 to TRBJ2-5; TRBD2 aligns across 12 bases. Per the germline V gene, CDR1 is SGHTA and CDR2 is FQGNSA. This CDR3 comprises 16 residues. J lost 1 base, V lost 4 bases, and 4 bases had no gene match. The chain's CDR3 is CASSSRLAGAQETQYF. The CDR3 DNA is TGTGCCAGCAGCTCGCGACTAGCGGGAGCCCAAGAGACCCAGTACTTC.

This sequence joins TRBV5-6 and TRBJ1-2; D is undetermined. Germline assignment: CDR1 SGHDT and CDR2 YYEEEE. The CDR3 spans 14 residues. Trimming removed 1 base at V and 2 bases at J, with 9 bases between. In DNA, the CDR3 is TGTGCCAGCAGCTTGAGGCCCCTAAACTATGGCTACACCTTC. Its protein product is CASSLRPLNYGYTF. Combining the CDR3 with reference TRBV5-6 and TRBJ1-2 gives the whole variable domain DAGVTQSPTHLIKTRGQQVTLRCSPKSGHDTVSWYQQALGQGPQFIFQYYEEEERQRGNFPDRFSGHQFPNYSSELNVNALLLGDSALYLCASSLRPLNYGYTFGSGTRLTVV.

The chain recombines TRBV20-1 with TRBJ2-3; D not certain. Per the germline V gene, CDR1 is DFQATT and CDR2 is SNEGSKA (reference sequence). This CDR3 region has 11 residues. V lost 4 bases and J 4 bases, leaving 6 bases between the germline ends. This chain's CDR3 is CSAKIADTQYF. The DNA of the CDR3 is TGCAGTGCTAAAATAGCAGATACGCAGTATTTT.

The chain couples TRBV28 to TRBJ2-2, with D tentatively TRBD1 (5 bases). The CDR3 runs to 12 residues. The V gene lost 10 bases and the J gene lost 3 bases, with 9 bases spanning the gap. CDR1 is MDHEN and CDR2 is SYDVKM in the germline V gene. CDR3 DNA: TGTGCCAACCAGGGTGACACCGGGGAGCTGTTTTTT. Translating it yields CANQGDTGELFF.

In its sample, this clone was seen a few times. This sequence joins TRBV9 and TRBJ1-3; no clear D gene. The germline V and J ends were trimmed by 0 bases and 7 bases, with 5 bases remaining between them. CDR1 and CDR2 from the germline V gene are SGDLS and YYNGEE. This CDR3 spans 12 amino acids. CDR3 region: CASSVEENTIYF. The CDR3 bases are TGTGCCAGCAGCGTAGAGGAGAACACCATATATTTT. Variable domain in full (rest from reference TRBV9 and TRBJ1-3): DSGVTQTPKHLITATGQRVTLRCSPRSGDLSVYWYQQSLDQGLQFLIQYYNGEERAKGNILERFSAQQFPDLHSELNLSSLELGDSALYFCASSVEENTIYFGEGSWLTVV.

This clone appeared a few times. The CDR3 DNA reads as TGTGCCACCAGCAGAGGCCGGGTCGGGGGAGAGACCCAGTACTTC. Translating it yields CATSRGRVGGETQYF. V gene TRBV15 combines with J gene TRBJ2-5, with D tentatively TRBD2 (6 bases). The CDR3 runs 15 residues. The germline CDR1 and CDR2 sequences are LNHNV and YYDKDF (reference sequence). The V and J ends lost 1 base and 4 bases respectively, with 13 bases between them.

The chain joins TRBV6-6 to TRBJ2-7; TRBD1 might be the D (7 bases). V lost 6 bases to trimming and J lost 3 bases, with 12 bases between them. The CDR3 contains 13 residues. Germline lookup yields CDR1 MNHNY and CDR2 SVGAGI (reference sequence). CDR3 bases: TGTGCCAGCAGCCTCCAGGGGGGCTACGAGCAGTACTTC. Translation: CASSLQGGYEQYF.

In its sample, this clone was seen a few times. V and J are TRBV5-1 and TRBJ2-3; possible D gene TRBD1, 6 bases. V was pared by 3 bases and J by 4 bases, with 12 bases between. The CDR3 has 14 amino acids. CDR1 is SGHRS, CDR2 YFSETQ, per germline. The chain's CDR3 is CASSYRAGPDTQYF. CDR3 DNA sequence: TGCGCCAGCAGCTACAGGGCCGGCCCAGATACGCAGTATTTT.